The 4 T cell receptor beta chains below were found in one sample sequenced in a study of T cell repertoires in cytomegalovirus infection. Each CDR3 protein gets one entry after TCRdb re-called the reads with MiXCR. The sample contains roughly 600,000 distinct CDR3 sequences, roughly 26% of which appear only once. Sequences were obtained from CD8+ T cells from PBMCs. The source is a human donor in good health (CMV status not recorded). Some clones in this sample may be carry-over from other donors' samples.

The chain employs TRBV6-2 or TRBV6-3 and TRBJ1-5; 7 positions agree with TRBD1. The germline V gene encodes CDR1 MNHEY and CDR2 SVGEGT. The CDR3 sequence is 15 residues long. V lost 6 bases to trimming and J lost 3 bases; unmatched junction nucleotides: 8. The CDR3, as DNA: TGTGCCAGCAGGCTTACGACAGGGACCAATCAGCCCCAGCATTTT. Translating gives CASRLTTGTNQPQHF.

This clonotype has a handful of counts. The chain uses TRBV7-9 and TRBJ1-6; weak D call: TRBD1 (5 bases). The V gene's germline CDR1 is SEHNR and CDR2 FQNEAQ (reference sequence). This CDR3 is 15 amino acids long. V lost 5 bases, J lost 7 bases, and 15 bases lay in between. The CDR3 DNA follows: TGTGCCAGCAGCCCACCGAGGGGTTTGAATTCACCCCTCCACTTT. Protein: CASSPPRGLNSPLHF.

This clonotype was found a few times. The chain recombines TRBV6-2 or TRBV6-3 with TRBJ1-5; maybe TRBD1 (5 bases). Germline CDR1 reads MNHEY; CDR2 reads SVGEGT. The CDR3 spans 14 residues. Trimming pared 8 bases from V and 4 bases from J, leaving 15 bases between. The CDR3, as DNA: TGTGCCAGCGACACCCGAGGGGTGAATCAGCCCCAGCATTTT. Its translation: CASDTRGVNQPQHF.

This clonotype showed up just a few times. V usage is TRBV12-3 or TRBV12-4 and J usage is TRBJ2-5; unclear D gene. V dropped 6 bases and J dropped 5 bases, with 13 bases sitting between them. This CDR3 contains 13 residues. The CDR3 is CASRTLLRETQYF. In DNA form, the CDR3 reads TGTGCCAGCAGGACACTCCTCCGGGAGACCCAGTACTTC.